This T cell receptor (beta chain) was identified during a study of blood T cells in healthy people across ages. Using a J-beta primer mix together with a sample-barcoded 5' primer, a second PCR was run for about 6 to 12 cycles. TCRdb independently ran MiXCR on the 5' RACE reads; one entry per CDR3 protein. The repertoire consists of about a million distinct CDR3 sequences, with roughly 51% occurring once and the leading ten covering about 21%. Notes on this clonotype: No antigen is known for it.

Points from the study as a whole: TCR beta diversity correlated strongly with naive T cell percentage. The recorded TCR beta diversity per million T cells decreased in a roughly linear manner with age.

The germline CDR1 and CDR2 sequences are DFQATT and SNEGSKA (reference sequence). The CDR3 covers 10 residues. Trimming took off 5 bases at V and 5 bases at J, with 6 bases between the two ends. The rearrangement uses TRBV20-1 and TRBJ1-1; D possibly corresponds to TRBD1 (5 bases). The sequenced material came from blood. The origin of this receptor is a woman in her sixties or seventies in good health. CDR3 sequence reads: CSAWGTEAFF. The CDR3 region has the DNA TGCAGTGCTTGGGGGACTGAAGCTTTCTTT.